The 10 T cell receptor beta chains below were found in one sample sequenced in a study of control samples from healthy donors and cancer patients. Libraries were prepared by immunoSEQ multiplex PCR; TCRdb keeps only in-frame clonotypes and omits some of them. Of about 170,000 clones detected, around 93% appear once; the ten largest clones hold roughly 3.9%. Input material: blood. The receptor source for this set is a woman between 55 and 75 years old in good health.

The V call is TRBV18, the J call TRBJ1-1; a weak D match, TRBD1 (5 bases). Germline assignment: CDR1 KGHSH and CDR2 LQKENI. This CDR3 region has 15 residues. Between the trimmed V and J ends, which lost 0 bases and 0 bases, there was a span of 8 bases. CDR3 region: CASSPPGELNTEAFF. CDR3 in DNA: TGTGCCAGCTCACCACCGGGGGAGCTGAACACTGAAGCTTTCTTT. Supplemented by reference TRBV18 and TRBJ1-1, the full variable domain reads NAGVMQNPRHLVRRRGQEARLRCSPMKGHSHVYWYRQLPEEGLKFMVYLQKENIIDESGMPKERFSAEFPKEGPSILRIQQVVRGDSAAYFCASSPPGELNTEAFFGQGTRLTVV.

J is TRBJ1-5 and V is TRBV5-8; no clear D gene. Trimming left V 4 bases short and J 11 bases short, with 19 bases between. CDR3 length: 14 amino acids. Per germline, CDR1 SGHTS and CDR2 YDEGEE. Here the CDR3 reads CASSPEPGSSTQHF. CDR3 bases: TGTGCCAGCAGCCCCGAACCAGGTTCCAGCACCCAGCATTTT.

This chain links TRBV5-6 with TRBJ2-5, with D possibly matching TRBD1 (6 bases). Germline V gives CDR1 SGHDT, CDR2 YYEEEE. Trimming left V 1 base short and J 2 bases short, with 15 bases between. CDR3 length: 16 amino acids. The CDR3 protein is CASSLFGKGEQETQYF. The CDR3, as DNA: TGTGCCAGCAGCTTGTTTGGGAAGGGGGAACAAGAGACCCAGTACTTC.

This clone has only one observation. Other DNA sequences in the sample encode the same CDR3. The J gene is TRBJ1-5, the V gene TRBV6-5; 9 bases are shared with TRBD1. The CDR3 consists of 14 residues. The germline V gene encodes CDR1 MNHEY and CDR2 SVGAGI. V trimming: 6 bases; J trimming: 7 bases; junction bases outside the gene matches: 7. CDR3 in amino acids: CASRKLTGGQPQHF. The CDR3 DNA is TGTGCCAGCAGGAAACTGACAGGGGGGCAGCCCCAGCATTTT.

This chain uses TRBV12-3 or TRBV12-4 with TRBJ1-2, with D possibly matching TRBD1 (5 bases). CDR3 length: 11 residues. The V and J ends lost 8 bases and 4 bases respectively, with 8 bases between them. CDR3 nucleotides: TGTGCCAGCTGGGGGTCCTATGGCTACACCTTC. This codes for CASWGSYGYTF.

The V and J genes are TRBV12-3 or TRBV12-4 and TRBJ1-2, with a possible D match to TRBD1 (5 bases). V was shortened by 6 bases and J by 8 bases, with 16 bases between the two germline ends. The CDR3 has 13 amino acids. CDR3 sequence (DNA): TGTGCCAGCAGGAGGAACCAGGGAGGAGGCTACACCTTC. Protein: CASRRNQGGGYTF.

V and J are TRBV12-5 and TRBJ1-2; D gene unclear. The CDR3 sequence is 14 residues long. V lost 1 base, J lost 7 bases, and 13 bases lay in between. Germline values: CDR1 LGHNT, CDR2 FRNRAP. The CDR3 protein is CASGLEARISGYTF. For the CDR3, the DNA is TGTGCTAGTGGTTTGGAGGCGAGGATTAGTGGCTACACCTTC. The full variable domain, in which reference TRBV12-5 and TRBJ1-2 provide the parts outside the CDR3, is DARVTQTPRHKVTEMGQEVTMRCQPILGHNTVFWYRQTMMQGLELLAYFRNRAPLDDSGMPKDRFSAEMPDATLATLKIQPSEPRDSAVYFCASGLEARISGYTFGSGTRLTVV.

The chain employs TRBV3-1 (or the pseudogene TRBV3-2) and TRBJ1-2; no reliable D call. The V gene lost 4 bases and the J gene lost 4 bases, with 16 bases spanning the gap. From germline, CDR1 is LGHDT and CDR2 YNNKEL (reference sequence). The CDR3 length is 15 residues. The CDR3, as DNA: TGTGCCAGCAGCCCCGACTCCTCGGGCGGCTATGGCTACACCTTC. Its translation: CASSPDSSGGYGYTF.

This chain joins TRBV18 and TRBJ1-1, with TRBD1 matching 9 bases. The CDR3 runs to 14 residues. The germline V gene encodes CDR1 KGHSH and CDR2 LQKENI. The J segment lost 4 bases and the V segment lost 3 bases, leaving 3 bases of the junction unmatched. The CDR3 loop reads CASSPTQGATEAFF. The CDR3 DNA reads TGTGCCAGCTCACCGACACAGGGGGCCACTGAAGCTTTCTTT.

The J gene is TRBJ1-2, the V gene TRBV12-3 or TRBV12-4, with D tentatively TRBD1 (5 bases). Trimming pared 3 bases from V and 6 bases from J, leaving 11 bases between. CDR3 length: 13 residues. CDR3: CASSFGGRNGYTF. The CDR3 DNA is TGTGCCAGCAGTTTTGGGGGACGTAATGGCTACACCTTC.